What follows are 26 T cell receptor beta chains derived from one specimen sequenced in a study of T cell responses to AZD1222 COVID-19 vaccine. Data came from immunoSEQ multiplex PCR; TCRdb stores just in-frame clones and leaves some out. This table holds tens of thousands of clones, about 89% found once. Sequenced material: peripheral blood, taken 28 days after the second AZD1222 dose. The origin of the receptors is an adult who received the AZD1222 COVID-19 vaccine.

The CDR3 DNA reads TGTGCCAGCAGCTCAGTCGGGGGAGTTGGTAGCAATCAGCCCCAGCATTTT. Protein: CASSSVGGVGSNQPQHF. V gene TRBV7-9 combines with J gene TRBJ1-5; D may be TRBD1 (5 bases). The CDR3 runs 17 residues. Germline V gene data show CDR1 as SEHNR and CDR2 as FQNEAQ (reference sequence). The V end lost 4 bases, the J end lost 0 bases, and 16 bases lay between the germline ends.

The chain joins TRBV3-1 (or the pseudogene TRBV3-2) to TRBJ2-7; a possible D gene is TRBD1 (5 bases). CDR3 length: 17 amino acids. Trimming stripped 3 bases from V and 2 bases from J, with 20 bases between. The V gene's germline CDR1 is LGHDT and CDR2 YNNKEL (reference sequence). The CDR3 bases are TGTGCCAGCAGCCATCAGGGAAGCCGTCTCTTGCCCTACGAGCAGTACTTC. Its protein product is CASSHQGSRLLPYEQYF.

V gene TRBV12-5 combines with J gene TRBJ2-7; TRBD2 is a possible D gene (6 bases). Trimming took 2 bases from V and 7 from J, leaving 21 bases between them. The CDR3 spans 16 residues. Germline CDR1 reads LGHNT; CDR2 reads FRNRAP. The CDR3 spells CASGLSGRGEMGEQYF. The CDR3 DNA reads TGTGCTAGTGGTTTGTCGGGCCGCGGGGAAATGGGGGAGCAGTACTTC.

This chain uses TRBV4-2 with TRBJ1-5; D might be TRBD1 (5 bases). The V end lost 0 bases, the J end lost 1 base, and 10 bases lay between the germline ends. CDR3 length: 16 amino acids. Germline assignment: CDR1 LGHNA and CDR2 YNFKEQ. The CDR3 nucleotides read TGTGCCAGCAGCCAAGATCCTGGGGGAAGCAATCAGCCCCAGCATTTT. Protein: CASSQDPGGSNQPQHF.

The rearrangement links TRBV6-6 to TRBJ1-5; D is ambiguous. V lost 8 bases and J 4 bases, leaving 15 bases between the germline ends. Germline lookup yields CDR1 MNHNY and CDR2 SVGAGI (reference sequence). The length of the CDR3 is 14 residues. For the CDR3, the DNA is TGTGCCAGCTCCAAGGTGACAAATAATCAGCCCCAGCATTTT. Protein: CASSKVTNNQPQHF.

The chain joins TRBV11-2 to TRBJ2-7; maybe TRBD2 (7 bases). This CDR3 comprises 16 residues. The V and J ends lost 1 base and 2 bases respectively, with 15 bases between them. Germline assignment: CDR1 SGHAT and CDR2 FQNNGV. CDR3 amino acids: CASSLVVGGGPYEQYF. The CDR3 DNA reads as TGTGCCAGCAGCTTAGTAGTTGGCGGGGGCCCCTACGAGCAGTACTTC.

As concerns this clone: The sample contains more than one DNA sequence encoding this CDR3. This chain joins TRBV6-5 and TRBJ1-1; D is perhaps TRBD1 (6 bases). Trimming stripped 3 bases from V and 0 bases from J, with 8 bases between. Germline V lookup: CDR1 MNHEY, CDR2 SVGAGI. The CDR3 spans 14 residues. The CDR3 loop is CASSYGQLNTEAFF. CDR3 nucleotide sequence: TGTGCCAGCAGTTATGGACAGCTGAACACTGAAGCTTTCTTT.

This sequence joins TRBV19 and TRBJ2-5, with D perhaps given as TRBD1 or TRBD2 (7 bases each). The germline gives CDR1 LNHDA, CDR2 SQIVND (reference sequence). The V end lost 2 bases, the J end lost 5 bases, and 12 bases lay between the germline ends. The CDR3 runs to 14 residues. CDR3: CASSIQGGLETQYF. The CDR3 DNA reads as TGTGCCAGTAGTATACAGGGGGGGCTTGAGACCCAGTACTTC.

This chain joins TRBV19 and TRBJ1-2; the D gene is possibly TRBD1 (6 bases). The V gene lost 7 bases and the J gene lost 2 bases, with 11 bases spanning the gap. CDR1 is LNHDA and CDR2 is SQIVND in the germline V gene (reference sequence). The CDR3 has 13 residues. CDR3 DNA sequence: TGTGCCAGTAAAAGGACAGCCAACTATGGCTACACCTTC. Its translation: CASKRTANYGYTF.

A few counts support this clone. The chain combines TRBV2 with TRBJ1-1; D is unresolved. V lost 0 bases and J 0 bases, leaving 8 bases between the germline ends. The CDR3 spans 15 residues. Germline CDR1 is SNHLY and CDR2 is FYNNEI. The CDR3 nucleotides read TGTGCCAGCAGTGAAGCAGCAATCATGAACACTGAAGCTTTCTTT. Its translation: CASSEAAIMNTEAFF.

The chain uses TRBV6-6 and TRBJ2-3, with 10 bases lining up with TRBD1. This CDR3 region has 15 residues. V lost 0 bases to trimming and J lost 9 bases; unmatched junction nucleotides: 6. Per germline, CDR1 MNHNY and CDR2 SVGAGI (reference sequence). This chain's CDR3 is CASSYSTGGAGTQYF. DNA for the CDR3: TGTGCCAGCAGTTACTCGACAGGGGGCGCAGGAACGCAGTATTTT.

The V call is TRBV12-3 or TRBV12-4, the J call TRBJ1-6, with D unclear. The CDR3 runs to 13 residues. The V end was cut by 6 bases, the J end by 6 bases, with 9 bases between. CDR3 sequence: CASRPGSNSPLHF. The CDR3 nucleotides read TGTGCCAGCAGGCCGGGATCTAATTCACCCCTCCACTTT.

The V and J genes are TRBV27 and TRBJ1-6; 8 nucleotides line up with TRBD1. This CDR3 comprises 14 residues. Germline-derived CDR1 and CDR2 are MNHEY and SMNVEV (reference sequence). V gave up 4 bases and J gave up 7 bases; unmatched junction bases: 3. The CDR3 DNA sequence: TGTGCCAGCAGTTCAGGGGGCGCAAATTCACCCCTCCACTTT. Its protein product is CASSSGGANSPLHF.

This clone has a handful of counts. The V gene is TRBV6-5, the J gene TRBJ2-2; unclear D gene. Trimming cost V 7 bases and J 1 base, with 10 bases left between them. This CDR3 has 14 residues. The germline CDR1 and CDR2 sequences are MNHEY and SVGAGI. CDR3 sequence (DNA): TGTGCCAGCACCCTACGGAGGAACACCGGGGAGCTGTTTTTT. Its translation: CASTLRRNTGELFF.

The chain links TRBV2 to TRBJ1-3; D call uncertain. Germline lookup yields CDR1 SNHLY and CDR2 FYNNEI. This CDR3 has 14 amino acids. V lost 10 bases to trimming and J lost 4 bases, with 17 bases between them. CDR3: CATTRDESGNTIYF. CDR3 bases: TGTGCCACCACTAGAGACGAGTCGGGAAACACCATATATTTT.

This chain joins TRBV19 and TRBJ2-1; possibly TRBD1 for D (6 bases). The germline V gene has CDR1 LNHDA and CDR2 SQIVND (reference sequence). V was clipped by 4 bases and J by 0 bases, with 10 bases between them. The CDR3 length is 15 residues. The CDR3 spells CASSTGQYSYNEQFF. The CDR3 region has the DNA TGTGCCAGTAGTACTGGACAGTACTCCTACAATGAGCAGTTCTTC.

CDR3 in amino acids: CASSVGTGGSSTDTQYF. CDR3 DNA: TGTGCCAGCAGCGTAGGGACAGGGGGCAGTAGCACAGATACGCAGTATTTT. The rearrangement joins TRBV9 to TRBJ2-3, with 11 bases lining up with TRBD1. The CDR3 spans 17 residues. CDR1 and CDR2 from the germline V gene are SGDLS and YYNGEE. The ends lost 0 bases at V and 0 bases at J; junction bases unmatched: 3.

This chain uses TRBV6-5 with TRBJ1-2; maybe TRBD1 (5 bases). Germline values: CDR1 MNHEY, CDR2 SVGAGI. The V end lost 2 bases, the J end lost 4 bases, and 14 bases lay between the germline ends. The CDR3 contains 15 residues. The CDR3: CASSYDDRTTYGYTF. The DNA for the CDR3 is TGTGCCAGCAGTTACGACGACAGAACGACCTATGGCTACACCTTC.

This rearrangement joins TRBV3-1 (or the pseudogene TRBV3-2) to TRBJ1-2, with TRBD1 as a possible D gene (5 bases). V was shortened by 0 bases and J by 4 bases, with 6 bases between the two germline ends. Germline V gene data show CDR1 as LGHDT and CDR2 as YNNKEL (reference sequence). The CDR3 spans 13 residues. The CDR3 region is CASSQEGRYGYTF. CDR3 nucleotide sequence: TGTGCCAGCAGCCAAGAGGGGCGCTATGGCTACACCTTC.

CDR3 coding DNA: TGTGCCAGCAGCCCCGCCCTCGGCGCCGGCCTCGGGGGGAGTGAGCAGTTCTTC. Translated, it gives CASSPALGAGLGGSEQFF. This chain joins TRBV3-1 (or the pseudogene TRBV3-2) and TRBJ2-1; the match to TRBD2 covers 7 bases. V lost 4 bases, J lost 9 bases, and 21 bases stayed unmatched. This CDR3 has 18 residues. Germline V gene sequence: CDR1 LGHDT, CDR2 YNNKEL (reference sequence).

V gene TRBV6-6 combines with J gene TRBJ2-7, with 8 bases aligning to TRBD1. Germline-derived CDR1 and CDR2 are MNHNY and SVGAGI (reference sequence). V dropped 2 bases and J dropped 6; count of bases not matched to a gene: 6. This CDR3 is 14 amino acids long. The CDR3 is CASSYEAGGREQYF. The CDR3 nucleotides read TGTGCCAGCAGTTACGAGGCAGGGGGCCGCGAGCAGTACTTC.

Concerning this clone itself: The identical CDR3 is also encoded by other nucleotide sequences in the sample. The V call is TRBV3-1 (or the pseudogene TRBV3-2), the J call TRBJ2-7, with TRBD1 identical over 8 bases. The CDR3 loop spans 13 amino acids. V shed 4 bases and J 3 bases; nucleotides not matched to a gene: 2. Germline V gives CDR1 LGHDT, CDR2 YNNKEL (reference sequence). Written as DNA, the CDR3 is TGTGCCAGCAGCCGACAGGGGAACTACGAGCAGTACTTC. Its protein is CASSRQGNYEQYF.

The rearrangement uses TRBV21-1 and TRBJ1-4. TRBV21-1 is an annotated pseudogene. CDR3 length equals 17 residues. CDR3 coding DNA: TGTGCCAGCAGCAATACGGACTCCCGGGAAACTAATGAAAAACTGTTTTTT. Protein: CASSNTDSRETNEKLFF.

CDR3 in amino acids: CASSGQISGNSPLHF. The DNA for the CDR3 is TGTGCCAGCAGTGGACAGATCTCGGGCAATTCACCCCTCCACTTT. The chain uses TRBV25-1 and TRBJ1-6, with D tentatively TRBD1 (5 bases). In germline, CDR1 is MGHDK, CDR2 SYGVNS. Trimming removed 4 bases from V and 7 bases from J, with 14 bases in between. This CDR3 comprises 15 residues.

This clone occurred once. This chain links TRBV21-1 with TRBJ1-4. TRBV21-1 is labeled a pseudogene. The CDR3 is made up of 17 amino acids. As DNA, the CDR3 is TGTGCCAGCAGCTCGGCGATTCAGGGATGGGGGGACGAAAAACTGTTTTTT. It translates to CASSSAIQGWGDEKLFF.

The V and J genes are TRBV7-8 and TRBJ2-7; D not certain. Germline V gene lookup returns CDR1 SGHVS and CDR2 FQNEAQ. The length of the CDR3 is 12 residues. V was pared by 4 bases and J by 2 bases, with 6 bases between. CDR3 region: CASSSRTYEQYF. The CDR3 coding sequence is TGTGCCAGCAGCTCCCGGACCTACGAGCAGTACTTC.